Presented here are 27 T cell receptor beta chains from one specimen sequenced in a study of cytomegalovirus exposure and HLA in healthy donors. A multiplex PCR was run with 60 Vbeta primers and 13 Jbeta primers. Measured with immunoSEQ multiplex PCR; TCRdb has only the in-frame clones, and not every one. The table lists 250,000 to 300,000 clones, approximately 84% of them singletons. The source material was PBMCs. The receptors were gathered from a woman between 40 and 55 years old in good health and CMV-seropositive.

V usage is TRBV25-1 and J usage is TRBJ2-7; 11 bases map to TRBD1. This CDR3 is built from 16 residues. Unmatched junction bases numbered 7, after V lost 3 bases and J lost 3 bases. The germline V gene has CDR1 MGHDK and CDR2 SYGVNS. The CDR3 sequence is CASSDQSGTGGYEQYF. The DNA of the CDR3 is TGTGCCAGCAGTGATCAATCCGGGACAGGGGGCTACGAGCAGTACTTC.

This chain joins TRBV12-5 and TRBJ2-3, with 8 nucleotides matching TRBD2. Germline V lookup: CDR1 LGHNT, CDR2 FRNRAP. V was clipped by 5 bases and J by 7 bases; unmatched bases: 11. There are 15 residues in the CDR3. CDR3 amino acids: CASGIGLAWLNTQYF. The DNA for the CDR3 is TGTGCTAGTGGTATTGGACTAGCATGGTTGAATACGCAGTATTTT. Based on the CDR3 plus reference TRBV12-5 and TRBJ2-3, the full variable domain is DARVTQTPRHKVTEMGQEVTMRCQPILGHNTVFWYRQTMMQGLELLAYFRNRAPLDDSGMPKDRFSAEMPDATLATLKIQPSEPRDSAVYFCASGIGLAWLNTQYFGPGTRLTVL.

The V gene is TRBV5-4, the J gene TRBJ2-1, with 9 nucleotides matching TRBD2. The CDR3 is 17 residues long. Germline V lookup: CDR1 SGHNT, CDR2 YYREEE (reference sequence). The V gene end was trimmed by 4 bases and the J gene end by 9 bases; junction bases not matched to a gene: 17. CDR3 DNA: TGTGCCAGCAGCAAGACCGGGACTAGCTCCGTGATAGGTGAGCAGTTCTTC. As protein: CASSKTGTSSVIGEQFF.

The V call is TRBV28, the J call TRBJ2-7; TRBD2 matches 14 bases. Germline loops: CDR1 MDHEN, CDR2 SYDVKM. Unmatched junction bases numbered 12, after V lost 5 bases and J lost 0 bases. The CDR3 length is 19 residues. The CDR3 nucleotides are TGTGCCAGCAGTCATACCTCCCGGACTAGCGGGAGGAGCTCCTACGAGCAGTACTTC. It is translated as CASSHTSRTSGRSSYEQYF.

The genes are TRBV19 and TRBJ1-1; TRBD1 agrees at 8 bases. Germline V gives CDR1 LNHDA, CDR2 SQIVND (reference sequence). Germline trimming cut 5 bases from V and 1 base from J; bases unmatched to any gene: 9. The CDR3 sequence is 16 residues long. Written as DNA, the CDR3 is TGTGCCAGTAGTTCATACGGGACAGGAGGGAACACTGAAGCTTTCTTT. Protein sequence: CASSSYGTGGNTEAFF.

This clone was counted only a few times. The chain links TRBV7-6 to TRBJ1-5; D is possibly TRBD1 (6 bases). V shed 1 base and J shed 5 bases, with 6 bases lying between them. CDR3 length equals 13 residues. The V gene's germline CDR1 is SGHVS and CDR2 FNYEAQ. CDR3 amino acids: CASSLGTDQPQHF. For the CDR3, the DNA is TGTGCCAGCAGCTTAGGGACAGATCAGCCCCAGCATTTT.

The chain carries TRBV7-3 and TRBJ2-3; 8 bases are a match to TRBD2. The germline CDR1 and CDR2 sequences are SGHTA and FQGTGA. V shed 2 bases, J shed 4 bases, and the junction held 11 bases outside the gene matches. This CDR3 has 17 amino acids. The CDR3 region is CASSLGASGWGSDTQYF. The CDR3 DNA follows: TGTGCCAGCAGCTTAGGGGCTAGCGGGTGGGGCTCAGATACGCAGTATTTT.

This clone appeared once. The gene calls are TRBV6-6 and TRBJ2-5; 11 bases are shared with TRBD2. CDR1 and CDR2 (germline): MNHNY, SVGAGI (reference sequence). The CDR3 is 16 residues long. The V gene end was trimmed by 5 bases and the J gene end by 4 bases; junction bases not matched to a gene: 9. CDR3 sequence reads: CASSRKTSGNLETQYF. DNA for the CDR3: TGTGCCAGCAGTAGAAAGACTAGCGGGAATTTAGAGACCCAGTACTTC.

This clone showed up just a few times. The chain combines TRBV6-5 with TRBJ2-1; TRBD2 aligns across 9 bases. Germline V gene sequence: CDR1 MNHEY, CDR2 SVGAGI. V lost 4 bases, J lost 10 bases, and 8 bases stayed unmatched. CDR3 size: 14 residues. The CDR3: CASSSPVSGREQFF. Written as DNA, the CDR3 is TGTGCCAGCAGTTCCCCCGTCAGCGGGAGGGAGCAGTTCTTC.

This clone was recorded a few times. V usage is TRBV28 and J usage is TRBJ1-6; 10 bases are a match to TRBD1. This CDR3 has 15 residues. The germline V gene has CDR1 MDHEN and CDR2 SYDVKM. Trimming took 4 bases from V and 10 from J; bases not matched to a gene: 7. The CDR3 region has the DNA TGTGCCAGCAGTTCAGGGGACAGGGGTCAGTCACCCCTCCACTTT. Translated, it gives CASSSGDRGQSPLHF.

V gene TRBV2 combines with J gene TRBJ2-7; 7 positions match TRBD2. Trimming removed 7 bases from V and 0 bases from J; junction bases left unmatched: 9. The CDR3 totals 15 residues. Germline V gene data show CDR1 as SNHLY and CDR2 as FYNNEI. The CDR3 sequence is CASTRRGGSSYEQYF. DNA for the CDR3: TGTGCCAGCACCAGAAGGGGCGGGAGCTCCTACGAGCAGTACTTC.

The count of this clone is one. The J gene is TRBJ2-3, the V gene TRBV27; 11 nucleotides line up with TRBD2. CDR3 length: 18 residues. The V gene's germline CDR1 is MNHEY and CDR2 SMNVEV (reference sequence). Unmatched junction bases numbered 7, after V lost 0 bases and J lost 2 bases. This CDR3 is CASSLSPPGLAVTDTQYF. The CDR3 coding sequence is TGTGCCAGCAGTTTATCCCCCCCGGGACTAGCGGTCACAGATACGCAGTATTTT.

This sequence joins TRBV6-4 and TRBJ2-3; 9 bases agree with TRBD2. Germline V lookup: CDR1 MRHNA, CDR2 SNTAGT. V lost 10 bases, J lost 6 bases, and 20 bases stayed unmatched. The CDR3 length is 17 residues. CDR3 DNA: TGTGCCACCTCAACCTGCCCTCCTAGCGGGGAGGCTGATACGCAGTATTTT. Amino acid sequence: CATSTCPPSGEADTQYF.

This CDR3 is CASSFGGGYNEQFF. In DNA, the CDR3 is TGTGCCAGCAGCTTTGGGGGCGGGTACAATGAGCAGTTCTTC. The V and J genes are TRBV11-3 and TRBJ2-1; perhaps TRBD1 as D (6 bases). CDR3 length equals 14 residues. CDR1 is SGHNT, CDR2 YENEEA, per germline. The V end was cut by 3 bases, the J end by 4 bases, with 10 bases between.

This rearrangement joins TRBV11-3 to TRBJ2-5; D may be TRBD2 (6 bases). The CDR3 has 18 amino acids. The germline V and J ends were trimmed by 5 bases and 2 bases, with 24 bases remaining between them. Germline CDR1 SGHNT, CDR2 YENEEA. For the CDR3, the DNA is TGTGCCAGCAGCAAAAAACGTCAGAGGGAGGAGGCACAAGAGACCCAGTACTTC. Its translation is CASSKKRQREEAQETQYF.

This clone was counted a few times. This chain uses TRBV28 with TRBJ2-7; no definite D call. Deletions cut 4 bases from V and 6 bases from J, with 4 bases between. CDR1 is MDHEN and CDR2 is SYDVKM in the germline V gene. The CDR3 is 10 amino acids. CDR3 DNA: TGTGCCAGCAGTTCGGTCGAGCAGTACTTC. As protein: CASSSVEQYF.

The V gene is TRBV6-5, the J gene TRBJ1-1, with a possible D match to TRBD1 (6 bases). Trimming removed 0 bases from V and 2 bases from J, with 13 bases in between. Germline V gene sequence: CDR1 MNHEY, CDR2 SVGAGI. The length of the CDR3 is 16 residues. The DNA for the CDR3 is TGTGCCAGCAGTTACTCGGGGACAAGGAAAAACACTGAAGCTTTCTTT. It codes for CASSYSGTRKNTEAFF.

This chain connects TRBV6-5 to TRBJ1-1, with TRBD1 matching 7 bases. Germline loops: CDR1 MNHEY, CDR2 SVGAGI. CDR3 length: 14 amino acids. The junction had 5 bases not matched to a gene; V was cut back by 1 base and J by 6 bases. CDR3 loop: CASSYLAGGAEAFF. The CDR3, as DNA: TGTGCCAGCAGTTACTTGGCAGGGGGTGCTGAAGCTTTCTTT.

The J gene is TRBJ1-4, the V gene TRBV27; 7 bases are shared with TRBD1. V was clipped by 4 bases and J by 7 bases; unmatched bases: 3. Germline V gene data show CDR1 as MNHEY and CDR2 as SMNVEV (reference sequence). There are 13 residues in the CDR3. Here the CDR3 DNA reads TGTGCCAGCAGTTGGAGGGGGCTTGAAAAACTGTTTTTT. This encodes CASSWRGLEKLFF.

This sequence joins TRBV2 and TRBJ1-1; 12 positions agree with TRBD1. In germline, CDR1 is SNHLY, CDR2 FYNNEI. The CDR3 runs to 14 residues. The V and J ends lost 6 bases and 7 bases, in that order; junction bases with no gene match: 6. The DNA of the CDR3 is TGTGCCAGCAGGTTGGGACAGGGGGCGAGTGAAGCTTTCTTT. It codes for CASRLGQGASEAFF.

This chain uses TRBV6-5 with TRBJ1-6; D is uncertain. The CDR3 is 15 amino acids. Germline V gene data show CDR1 as MNHEY and CDR2 as SVGAGI. V lost 1 base and J lost 10, with 14 bases in between. For the CDR3, the DNA is TGTGCCAGCAGTTACTTTAGTGAGTCGGGGTCACCCCTCCACTTT. Translated, it gives CASSYFSESGSPLHF.

The chain links TRBV27 to TRBJ2-1, with unresolved D. V gave up 3 bases and J gave up 4 bases, with 16 bases separating them. The V gene's germline CDR1 is MNHEY and CDR2 SMNVEV (reference sequence). The CDR3 is 16 residues long. The CDR3 region is CASSFRGNHPYNEQFF. CDR3 bases: TGTGCCAGCAGTTTTAGAGGAAACCACCCGTACAATGAGCAGTTCTTC.

J is TRBJ2-2 and V is TRBV18; 7 bases are shared with TRBD2. The CDR3 has 17 amino acids. The germline V gene has CDR1 KGHSH and CDR2 LQKENI. V was clipped by 3 bases and J by 1 base; unmatched bases: 8. This CDR3 reads CASSPRLAAENTGELFF. CDR3 nucleotide sequence: TGTGCCAGCTCACCTCGACTAGCAGCGGAGAACACCGGGGAGCTGTTTTTT.

The chain uses TRBV7-2 and TRBJ2-1; D gene ambiguous. Germline-derived CDR1 and CDR2 are SGHTA and FQGNSA. The V and J ends lost 5 bases and 7 bases respectively, with 9 bases between them. The CDR3 runs 12 residues. The CDR3 nucleotides read TGTGCCAGCAGCCCGAGTCGGAATGAGCAGTTCTTC. This gives the protein CASSPSRNEQFF.

The gene calls are TRBV5-1 and TRBJ2-2; D is perhaps TRBD1 (5 bases). The ends were cut back, 0 bases at V and 6 bases at J, with 9 bases in the middle. Germline V CDR1 and CDR2: SGHRS, YFSETQ. The CDR3 sequence is 14 residues long. This CDR3 reads CASSLDWGPGELFF. CDR3 nucleotides: TGCGCCAGCAGCTTGGATTGGGGCCCCGGGGAGCTGTTTTTT.

This chain joins TRBV7-6 and TRBJ2-1, with D tentatively TRBD2 (6 bases). Germline CDR1 and CDR2: SGHVS and FNYEAQ. CDR3 size: 12 residues. V was pared by 3 bases and J by 9 bases, with 9 bases between. The CDR3: CASSFAGREQFF. CDR3 nucleotides: TGTGCCAGCAGCTTCGCGGGACGTGAGCAGTTCTTC.

In this sample, this clone turned up a few times. The chain joins TRBV5-1 to TRBJ2-6; 10 bases match TRBD1. This CDR3 is 18 amino acids long. V trimming: 4 bases; J trimming: 1 base; junction bases outside the gene matches: 8. Germline V gene sequence: CDR1 SGHRS, CDR2 YFSETQ. The CDR3: CASSATGTGVSGANVLTF. As DNA, the CDR3 is TGCGCCAGCAGCGCTACCGGGACAGGGGTTTCTGGGGCCAACGTCCTGACTTTC.